A selection of T cell receptor beta chains follows, all from one sample in a study of early stage breast cancer tumors. Some clones are missing from TCRdb's copy, which holds only in-frame ones; the method was immunoSEQ multiplex PCR. The sample has about 31,000 clones, roughly four fifths seen once. Sequencing was carried out using breast tumor tissue. The receptor set was obtained from a person aged 25 to 39 with breast cancer. Each CDR3 is given with its conserved first and last residue. The D gene is left open where the match is weak. Not every row has a clone size; where given, it reads once, few, many or a size class.

V gene: TRBV27
D gene: TRBD1
clone size: once
J gene: TRBJ1-2
CDR3 DNA: TGTGCCAGCAGTCGGACAGGGACCGTTAACTATGGCTACACCTTC
CDR3 protein: CASSRTGTVNYGYTF

V gene: TRBV12-2
D gene: -
clone size: -
J gene: TRBJ2-7
CDR3 DNA: TGTGCAAGTCGCTTTCCCGGGACAGTCACCTACGAGCAGTACTTC
CDR3 protein: CASRFPGTVTYEQYF

V gene: TRBV5-4
D gene: TRBD1
clone size: -
J gene: TRBJ2-6
CDR3 DNA: TGTGCCACACTACGGAGAGGGTATGTACAGGGGACCTCTGGGGCCAACGTCCTGACTTTC
CDR3 protein: CATLRRGYVQGTSGANVLTF

V gene: TRBV6-4
D gene: TRBD2
clone size: -
J gene: TRBJ2-1
CDR3 DNA: TGTGCCAGCAGTGACAGCGCGGGAGCGTACAATGAGCAGTTCTTC
CDR3 protein: CASSDSAGAYNEQFF

V gene: TRBV11-2
D gene: -
clone size: -
J gene: TRBJ2-2
CDR3 DNA: TGTGCCAGCAGCTCTCGCGACAGTACCACCGGGGAGCTGTTTTTT
CDR3 protein: CASSSRDSTTGELFF

V gene: TRBV2
D gene: -
clone size: once
J gene: TRBJ1-6
CDR3 DNA: TGTGCCAGCACCCTCCCGGGACGGAGTAATTCACCCCTCCACTTT
CDR3 protein: CASTLPGRSNSPLHF

V gene: TRBV5-1
D gene: TRBD2
clone size: -
J gene: TRBJ2-1
CDR3 DNA: TGCGCCAGCATTTTGACTAGCGGGAGAATAAATGAGCAGTTCTTC
CDR3 protein: CASILTSGRINEQFF

V gene: TRBV6-5
D gene: -
clone size: -
J gene: TRBJ1-2
CDR3 DNA: TGTGCCAGCAGTTACACAGGAAATGGCTACACCTTC
CDR3 protein: CASSYTGNGYTF

V gene: TRBV2
D gene: -
clone size: -
J gene: TRBJ1-2
CDR3 DNA: TGTGCCAGCAGTACCCGGGAGGGCTACACCTTC
CDR3 protein: CASSTREGYTF

V gene: TRBV6-1
D gene: -
clone size: once
J gene: TRBJ1-5
CDR3 DNA: TGTGCCAGCAGGGTGGGGATTTCGGGGCAGCCCCAGCATTTT
CDR3 protein: CASRVGISGQPQHF

V gene: TRBV5-4
D gene: -
clone size: -
J gene: TRBJ2-3
CDR3 DNA: TGTGCCAGCAGCATGAGCACAGATACGCAGTATTTT
CDR3 protein: CASSMSTDTQYF

V gene: TRBV15
D gene: TRBD1
clone size: few
J gene: TRBJ1-4
CDR3 DNA: TGTGCCACCAGCCCGCGTCGGACAGGGACAACTAATGAAAAACTGTTTTTT
CDR3 protein: CATSPRRTGTTNEKLFF

V gene: TRBV6-4
D gene: -
clone size: few
J gene: TRBJ2-1
CDR3 DNA: TGTGCCAGCAGTGACGAGGCAAACAATGAGCAGTTCTTC
CDR3 protein: CASSDEANNEQFF

V gene: TRBV7-9
D gene: -
clone size: once
J gene: TRBJ2-3
CDR3 DNA: TGTGCCAGCAGCTTGGCGGCTGACACAGATACGCAGTATTTT
CDR3 protein: CASSLAADTDTQYF

V gene: TRBV11-1
D gene: -
clone size: -
J gene: TRBJ2-7
CDR3 DNA: TGTGCCAGCAGCTACGGGACTCGATCCTACGAGCAGTACTTC
CDR3 protein: CASSYGTRSYEQYF

V gene: TRBV10-3
D gene: -
clone size: few
J gene: TRBJ2-3
CDR3 DNA: TGTGCCATCAGTGAAGCTAGCAGCAGCTCAGATACGCAGTATTTT
CDR3 protein: CAISEASSSSDTQYF

V gene: TRBV30
D gene: TRBD1
clone size: -
J gene: TRBJ1-5
CDR3 DNA: TGTGCCTGGAGTCGACAGGGCCTGCAGCCCCAGCATTTT
CDR3 protein: CAWSRQGLQPQHF

V gene: TRBV10-3
D gene: TRBD1
clone size: -
J gene: TRBJ2-6
CDR3 DNA: TGTGCCATACACCCCGGGACAGCTGGGGCCAACGTCCTGACTTTC
CDR3 protein: CAIHPGTAGANVLTF

V gene: TRBV4-1
D gene: -
clone size: few
J gene: TRBJ1-3
CDR3 DNA: TGCGCCAGCAGCCAAGGATGGAGCGTTGGAAACACCATATATTTT
CDR3 protein: CASSQGWSVGNTIYF

V gene: TRBV5-6
D gene: TRBD1
clone size: few
J gene: TRBJ1-2
CDR3 DNA: TGTGCCAGCAGCTTTCGGGCAGGGGGTGGCTACACCTTC
CDR3 protein: CASSFRAGGGYTF

V gene: TRBV27
D gene: -
clone size: once
J gene: TRBJ2-3
CDR3 DNA: TGTGCCAGCAGTGGAATCCCGATTCGCACAGATACGCAGTATTTT
CDR3 protein: CASSGIPIRTDTQYF

V gene: TRBV5-6
D gene: -
clone size: -
J gene: TRBJ2-2
CDR3 DNA: TGTGCCAGCAGCTTGTTAGCCGGAGAGGAAGACACCGGGGAGCTGTTTTTT
CDR3 protein: CASSLLAGEEDTGELFF

V gene: TRBV7-2
D gene: TRBD2
clone size: once
J gene: TRBJ2-1
CDR3 DNA: TGTGCCAGCAGCTTAGGGGGGACTAGCGGACAGAACAATGAGCAGTTCTTC
CDR3 protein: CASSLGGTSGQNNEQFF

V gene: TRBV5-1
D gene: TRBD1
clone size: -
J gene: TRBJ2-5
CDR3 DNA: TGCGCCAGCAGCTTGGGGGACAGGGGGCATGAGACCCAGTACTTC
CDR3 protein: CASSLGDRGHETQYF

V gene: TRBV12-5
D gene: -
clone size: few
J gene: TRBJ1-2
CDR3 DNA: TGTGCTAGTGGTCCCCCGCACAGATACCATGGCTACACCTTC
CDR3 protein: CASGPPHRYHGYTF

V gene: TRBV6-1
D gene: TRBD2
clone size: once
J gene: TRBJ2-3
CDR3 DNA: TGTGCCAGCAGTTTAGCGGGCGAGTCTGGAGATACGCAGTATTTT
CDR3 protein: CASSLAGESGDTQYF

V gene: TRBV13
D gene: -
clone size: -
J gene: TRBJ2-1
CDR3 DNA: TGTGCCAGCAGCCGGACAAGCACCTACAATGAGCAGTTCTTC
CDR3 protein: CASSRTSTYNEQFF

V gene: TRBV29-1
D gene: TRBD1
clone size: -
J gene: TRBJ2-7
CDR3 DNA: TGCAGCGTCAACTTGGCACAGGGGTACGAGCAGTACTTC
CDR3 protein: CSVNLAQGYEQYF

V gene: TRBV11-1
D gene: TRBD2
clone size: -
J gene: TRBJ2-1
CDR3 DNA: TGTGCCAGCAGCTTAGCGCCGTTCACCGGGACTAGCGTTAACAATGAGCAGTTCTTC
CDR3 protein: CASSLAPFTGTSVNNEQFF

V gene: TRBV7-2
D gene: -
clone size: -
J gene: TRBJ2-3
CDR3 DNA: TGTGCCAGCAGCTTAGGTGGACTCCTCACAGATACGCAGTATTTT
CDR3 protein: CASSLGGLLTDTQYF

V gene: TRBV29-1
D gene: -
clone size: -
J gene: TRBJ2-5
CDR3 DNA: TGCAGCGTTGCCGGGAGTCTTCAAGAGACCCAGTACTTC
CDR3 protein: CSVAGSLQETQYF

V gene: TRBV7-2
D gene: TRBD2
clone size: -
J gene: TRBJ2-3
CDR3 DNA: TGTGCCAGCAGCTTAAGCGGGAGTCAAACAGATACGCAGTATTTT
CDR3 protein: CASSLSGSQTDTQYF